This section outlines one T cell receptor beta chain sequence together with its context. The antigen remains unidentified. Generated by immunoSEQ multiplex PCR, the TCRdb table keeps only in-frame clones and is missing some. Counted here are tens of thousands of clones, 82% occurring once; the ten biggest clones make up around 0.5%. Germline V lookup: CDR1 SGHAT, CDR2 FQDESV (reference sequence). With 5 bases clipped from V and 5 bases from J, the junction kept 9 bases outside the gene matches. The CDR3 runs 17 residues. The data were obtained in a study of memory CD4+ T cells and cytomegalovirus serostatus. On the study more broadly: This sample comes from healthy Belgian adults, fewer than 10 CMV seropositive, 24 seronegative. General study points: The CMV-associated TCR signature appears largely within the CD4+ memory repertoire.

The sort gate was single viable CD3+CD4+CD8-CD45RO+ cells for memory CD4+ T cells. Positive selection with CD4 microbeads enriched total CD4+ T cells. The source is an adult in good health and CMV-seronegative. Some clones in this sample may be carry-over from other donors' samples. Sequenced: memory CD4+ T cells from blood. The V gene is TRBV11-1, the J gene TRBJ2-3; 14 bases line up with TRBD2. The DNA for the CDR3 is TGTGCCAGCAGCCGGGGGACTAGCGGGAGAGGACAAGATACGCAGTATTTT. Its translation is CASSRGTSGRGQDTQYF.